The 20 T cell receptor beta chains presented below share a single source sample, sequenced in a study of T cell responses to AZD1222 COVID-19 vaccine. Here immunoSEQ multiplex PCR was the method, and the copy in TCRdb shows in-frame clones only, minus some. Here the sample spans approximately 180,000 clones, about 86% being singletons. The sample consisted of peripheral blood, taken on day 0 of AZD1222 vaccination. These receptors were collected from an adult in good health.

This chain connects TRBV28 to TRBJ1-1; D is perhaps TRBD1 (5 bases). V dropped 3 bases and J dropped 7 bases, with 15 bases sitting between them. Germline CDR1 is MDHEN and CDR2 is SYDVKM. The CDR3 contains 14 residues. CDR3 amino acids: CASSLPHGGGEAFF. The CDR3 nucleotides are TGTGCCAGCAGTTTGCCCCACGGGGGAGGTGAAGCTTTCTTT.

The genes are TRBV5-4 and TRBJ2-4; unclear D gene. The CDR3 covers 15 residues. Germline V CDR1 and CDR2: SGHNT, YYREEE (reference sequence). Trimming pared 1 base from V and 0 bases from J, leaving 8 bases between. The CDR3 loop reads CASSLMGLAKNIQYF. CDR3 DNA sequence: TGTGCCAGCAGCTTGATGGGTTTAGCCAAAAACATTCAGTACTTC. Filled out from reference TRBV5-4 and TRBJ2-4, the complete variable domain reads ETGVTQSPTHLIKTRGQQVTLRCSSQSGHNTVSWYQQALGQGPQFIFQYYREEENGRGNFPPRFSGLQFPNYSSELNVNALELDDSALYLCASSLMGLAKNIQYFGAGTRLSVL.

This chain joins TRBV11-2 and TRBJ2-5, with TRBD2 matching 10 bases. Germline values: CDR1 SGHAT, CDR2 FQNNGV. The CDR3 sequence is 15 residues long. V lost 5 bases and J lost 5; bases outside the gene matches: 8. CDR3 in amino acids: CASSQAGGPRETQYF. CDR3 in DNA: TGTGCCAGCAGCCAAGCGGGGGGGCCTCGGGAGACCCAGTACTTC.

The chain links TRBV30 to TRBJ2-7, with TRBD1 identical over 7 bases. CDR1 is GTSNPN, CDR2 SVGIG, per germline (reference sequence). After removal of 4 bases from V and 4 bases from J, the junction contained 13 bases not matched to a gene. CDR3 length equals 15 residues. CDR3 bases: TGTGCCTGGACCCACGAACAGGGGATGGGGTACGAGCAGTACTTC. Its protein product is CAWTHEQGMGYEQYF.

The V gene is TRBV10-1, the J gene TRBJ2-7; D not resolved. Per germline, CDR1 WNHNN and CDR2 SYGVQD (reference sequence). The CDR3 length is 14 residues. Trimming shortened V by 3 bases and J by 0 bases, and 9 bases separated the two germline ends. The CDR3: CASSDPGSSYEQYF. CDR3 bases: TGCGCCAGCAGTGACCCAGGTAGCTCCTACGAGCAGTACTTC.

This clone came up a few times. J is TRBJ1-2 and V is TRBV18; the D is unclear. Germline lookup yields CDR1 KGHSH and CDR2 LQKENI. The CDR3 totals 13 residues. Trimming left V 3 bases short and J 3 bases short, with 8 bases between. CDR3 nucleotides: TGTGCCAGCTCACCTGAGGAGTACTATGGCTACACCTTC. Its translation: CASSPEEYYGYTF.

The chain uses TRBV6-2 or TRBV6-3 and TRBJ1-1; D ambiguous. The CDR3 consists of 16 residues. Trimming cost V 2 bases and J 0 bases, with 13 bases left between them. Germline CDR1 reads MNHEY; CDR2 reads SVGEGT. The DNA of the CDR3 is TGTGCCAGCAGTTACCTCGTATGGACCATGAACACTGAAGCTTTCTTT. This encodes CASSYLVWTMNTEAFF.

The genes are TRBV5-1 and TRBJ1-1, with 8 bases that match TRBD1. From germline, CDR1 is SGHRS and CDR2 YFSETQ. The CDR3 loop spans 15 amino acids. With 2 bases clipped from V and 1 base from J, the junction kept 4 bases outside the gene matches. As DNA, the CDR3 is TGCGCCAGCAGCTTAGCAGGGGGCCCGAACACTGAAGCTTTCTTT. Protein product: CASSLAGGPNTEAFF.

The genes are TRBV4-3 and TRBJ1-5; no definite D call. This CDR3 is 15 amino acids long. Germline V lookup: CDR1 LGHNA, CDR2 YSLEER. With 1 base removed from V and 7 bases from J, the gap between germline ends came to 14 bases. CDR3 in DNA: TGCGCCAGCAGCCAAGGAATGGGCGCCGGACAGCCCCAGCATTTT. As protein: CASSQGMGAGQPQHF.

The genes are TRBV18 and TRBJ2-7; 8 bases align to TRBD2. This CDR3 region has 16 residues. The junction had 7 bases not matched to a gene; V was cut back by 3 bases and J by 0 bases. Germline V gives CDR1 KGHSH, CDR2 LQKENI. CDR3: CASSPSTRGGSYEQYF. CDR3 bases: TGTGCCAGCTCACCCAGTACCCGGGGGGGCTCCTACGAGCAGTACTTC.

Sample share makes this clone medium-sized. The chain uses TRBV6-4 and TRBJ2-7; TRBD2 aligns across 14 bases. Unmatched junction bases numbered 0, after V lost 2 bases and J lost 6 bases. There are 14 residues in the CDR3. The germline CDR1 and CDR2 sequences are MRHNA and SNTAGT. The CDR3 sequence: CASSDGLAGGEQYF. In DNA, the CDR3 is TGTGCCAGCAGTGACGGACTAGCGGGGGGCGAGCAGTACTTC.

The chain has TRBV18 and TRBJ2-5; maybe TRBD1 (6 bases). CDR1 is KGHSH and CDR2 is LQKENI in the germline V gene. The CDR3 contains 15 residues. Trimming took 3 bases from V and 2 from J, leaving 13 bases between them. CDR3: CASSPRNREQETQYF. CDR3 coding DNA: TGTGCCAGCTCACCGAGAAACAGGGAACAAGAGACCCAGTACTTC.

The chain recombines TRBV6-2 or TRBV6-3 with TRBJ1-2; 7 nucleotides align to TRBD1. Germline V lookup: CDR1 MNHEY, CDR2 SVGEGT. The CDR3 contains 15 residues. The J segment lost 0 bases and the V segment lost 5 bases, leaving 6 bases of the junction unmatched. This CDR3 is CASSTGQAANYGYTF. Written as DNA, the CDR3 is TGTGCCAGCAGTACCGGACAGGCCGCTAACTATGGCTACACCTTC.

The chain employs TRBV6-5 and TRBJ2-7; 10 bases align to TRBD1. With 8 bases clipped from V and 0 bases from J, the junction kept 7 bases outside the gene matches. Germline CDR1 MNHEY, CDR2 SVGAGI. The CDR3 is 15 amino acids. The CDR3 spells CASSSDRGASYEQYF. The CDR3 DNA follows: TGTGCCAGCTCCTCGGACAGGGGGGCCTCCTACGAGCAGTACTTC.

The chain has TRBV28 and TRBJ2-5, with unresolved D. Per germline, CDR1 MDHEN and CDR2 SYDVKM. The CDR3 is 13 residues long. V shed 2 bases and J shed 5 bases, with 9 bases lying between them. CDR3 region: CASSLGRRETQYF. The CDR3 coding sequence is TGTGCCAGCAGTTTAGGCCGCCGGGAGACCCAGTACTTC.

The rearrangement uses TRBV5-6 and TRBJ1-1; 10 nucleotides align to TRBD1. The V gene end was trimmed by 4 bases and the J gene end by 7 bases; junction bases not matched to a gene: 7. The germline gives CDR1 SGHDT, CDR2 YYEEEE. CDR3 length: 14 amino acids. Here the CDR3 reads CASSPGTGAFEAFF. CDR3 coding DNA: TGTGCCAGCAGCCCCGGGACAGGGGCGTTTGAAGCTTTCTTT.

V usage is TRBV27 and J usage is TRBJ1-1, with D perhaps TRBD1 (5 bases). This CDR3 has 18 residues. Germline V gene data show CDR1 as MNHEY and CDR2 as SMNVEV (reference sequence). V was shortened by 5 bases and J by 0 bases, with 22 bases between the two germline ends. As DNA, the CDR3 is TGTGCCAGCAGTCAGACCCTACAGGCGGGGTGGATGAACACTGAAGCTTTCTTT. It specifies CASSQTLQAGWMNTEAFF.

This chain links TRBV5-5 with TRBJ2-3; D is undetermined. V gave up 1 base and J gave up 4 bases, with 13 bases separating them. Looked up from germline, CDR1 is SGHKS and CDR2 is YYEKEE (reference sequence). This CDR3 contains 15 residues. This CDR3 is CASSLMASRSDTQYF. CDR3 DNA sequence: TGTGCCAGCAGCTTGATGGCGAGTCGGTCAGATACGCAGTATTTT.

This chain links TRBV10-3 with TRBJ2-3; D not resolved. The CDR3 is 15 residues long. The ends were cut back, 2 bases at V and 0 bases at J, with 9 bases in the middle. The germline V gene encodes CDR1 ENHRY and CDR2 SYGVKD. The CDR3 loop reads CAISERTSSTDTQYF. The CDR3, as DNA: TGTGCCATCAGTGAGAGGACCTCAAGCACAGATACGCAGTATTTT.

The chain joins TRBV18 to TRBJ1-1; D is ambiguous. V was clipped by 4 bases and J by 6 bases, with 9 bases between them. The CDR3 spans 12 residues. The germline CDR1 and CDR2 sequences are KGHSH and LQKENI. This chain's CDR3 is CASSRDNAEAFF. The CDR3 DNA is TGTGCCAGCTCACGCGACAACGCTGAAGCTTTCTTT.